This TCR beta chain was recovered during a study of metastatic and nonmetastatic thyroid tumors. On the study more broadly: Repertoire comparisons spanned blood and tumor or nodule tissue from malignant and benign thyroid patients. General study findings and limits: In both blood and tumor samples, TCR beta diversity was reported significantly higher for malignant than benign nodules.

Thyroid surgery had not been preceded by any treatment in any patient. As handled by the study authors: A classifier of distant metastasis in papillary thyroid cancer was built from CDR3 differences (across clinicopathological groups). MiXCR reprocessed the PCR reads for TCRdb. These V and J calls are TCRdb output, not the study's own analysis. The table has about 20,000 clones, 15% to 20% seen once. The CDR3 runs 14 residues. The ends lost 3 bases at V and 6 bases at J; junction bases unmatched: 5. Per germline, CDR1 KGHSH and CDR2 LQKENI. About this clone: Its antigen is currently unknown.

V and J are TRBV18 and TRBJ1-2; 9 bases match TRBD1. This TCR came from a female donor with papillary thyroid cancer or a benign thyroid nodule (not recorded which). Some clones in this sample may be carry-over from other donors' samples. Material for sequencing was blood. The CDR3 DNA reads as TGTGCCAGCTCACCGGGGACAGGGAGGGATGGCTACACCTTC. Its protein product is CASSPGTGRDGYTF. Filled out from reference TRBV18 and TRBJ1-2, the complete variable domain reads NAGVMQNPRHLVRRRGQEARLRCSPMKGHSHVYWYRQLPEEGLKFMVYLQKENIIDESGMPKERFSAEFPKEGPSILRIQQVVRGDSAAYFCASSPGTGRDGYTFGSGTRLTVV.